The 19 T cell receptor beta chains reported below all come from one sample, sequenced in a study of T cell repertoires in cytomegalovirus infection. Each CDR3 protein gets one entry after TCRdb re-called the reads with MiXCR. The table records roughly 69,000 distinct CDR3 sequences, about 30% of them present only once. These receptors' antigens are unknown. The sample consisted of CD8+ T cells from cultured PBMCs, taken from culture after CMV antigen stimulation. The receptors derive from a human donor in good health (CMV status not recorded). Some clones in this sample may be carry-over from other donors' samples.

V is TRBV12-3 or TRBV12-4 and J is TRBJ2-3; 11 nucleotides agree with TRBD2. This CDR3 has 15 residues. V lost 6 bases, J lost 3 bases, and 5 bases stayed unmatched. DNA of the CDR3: TGTGCCAGCAGCCCCCGGACTAGCGGGACAGATACGCAGTATTTT. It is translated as CASSPRTSGTDTQYF.

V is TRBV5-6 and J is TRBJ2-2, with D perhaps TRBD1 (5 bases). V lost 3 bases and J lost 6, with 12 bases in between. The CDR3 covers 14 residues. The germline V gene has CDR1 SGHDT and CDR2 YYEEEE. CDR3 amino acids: CASSWETGPGELFF. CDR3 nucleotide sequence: TGTGCCAGCAGCTGGGAAACAGGTCCCGGGGAGCTGTTTTTT.

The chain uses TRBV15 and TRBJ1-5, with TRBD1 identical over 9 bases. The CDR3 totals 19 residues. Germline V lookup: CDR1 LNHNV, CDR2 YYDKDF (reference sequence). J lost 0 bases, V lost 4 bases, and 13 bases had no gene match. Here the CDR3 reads CATSTRTGAQGASNQPQHF. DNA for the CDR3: TGTGCCACCAGCACCCGGACAGGGGCGCAGGGGGCTAGCAATCAGCCCCAGCATTTT.

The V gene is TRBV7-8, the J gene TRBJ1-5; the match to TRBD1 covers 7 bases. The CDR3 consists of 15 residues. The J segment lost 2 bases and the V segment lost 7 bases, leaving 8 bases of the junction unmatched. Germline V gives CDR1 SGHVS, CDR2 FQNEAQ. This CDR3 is CASTPDRVGNQPQHF. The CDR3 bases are TGTGCCAGCACCCCTGACAGGGTCGGCAATCAGCCCCAGCATTTT.

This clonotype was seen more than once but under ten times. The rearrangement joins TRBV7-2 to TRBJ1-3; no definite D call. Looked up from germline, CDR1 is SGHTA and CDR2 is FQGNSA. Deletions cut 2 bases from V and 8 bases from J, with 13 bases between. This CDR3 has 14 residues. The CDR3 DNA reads TGTGCCAGCAGCTTAAACGGCGGGCCGGACACCATATATTTT. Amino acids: CASSLNGGPDTIYF. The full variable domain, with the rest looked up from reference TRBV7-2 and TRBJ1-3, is GAGVSQSPSNKVTEKGKDVELRCDPISGHTALYWYRQSLGQGLEFLIYFQGNSAPDKSGLPSDRFSAERTGGSVSTLTIQRTQQEDSAVYLCASSLNGGPDTIYFGEGSWLTVV.

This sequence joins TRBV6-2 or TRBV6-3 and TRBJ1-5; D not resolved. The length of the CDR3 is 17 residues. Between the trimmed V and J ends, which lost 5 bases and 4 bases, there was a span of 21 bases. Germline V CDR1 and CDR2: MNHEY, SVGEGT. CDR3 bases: TGTGCCAGCAGTCCTTCGGGTGCGGGGAAAGGGAATCAGCCCCAGCATTTT. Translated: CASSPSGAGKGNQPQHF.

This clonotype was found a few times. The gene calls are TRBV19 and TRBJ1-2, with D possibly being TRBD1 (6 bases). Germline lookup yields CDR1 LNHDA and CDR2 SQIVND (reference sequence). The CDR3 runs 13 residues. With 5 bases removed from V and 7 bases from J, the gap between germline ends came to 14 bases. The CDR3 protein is CASSWTERFGYTF. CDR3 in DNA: TGTGCCAGTAGTTGGACAGAACGGTTTGGCTACACCTTC.

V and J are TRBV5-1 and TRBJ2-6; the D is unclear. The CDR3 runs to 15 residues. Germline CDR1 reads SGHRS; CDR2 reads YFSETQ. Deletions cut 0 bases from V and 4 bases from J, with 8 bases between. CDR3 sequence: CASSLALSGANVLTF. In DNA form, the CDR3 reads TGCGCCAGCAGCTTGGCCCTTTCCGGGGCCAACGTCCTGACTTTC.

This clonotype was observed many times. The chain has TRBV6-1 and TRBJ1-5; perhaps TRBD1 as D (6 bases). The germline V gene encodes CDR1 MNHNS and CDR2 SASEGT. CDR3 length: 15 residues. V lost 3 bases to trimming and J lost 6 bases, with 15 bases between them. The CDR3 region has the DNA TGTGCCAGCAGTGATAAAAGGGGGTCCATTCAGCCCCAGCATTTT. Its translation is CASSDKRGSIQPQHF.

The DNA of the CDR3 is TGTGCCAGCAGCTTGGTAGGGGAGACTGAAGCTTTCTTT. Translating it yields CASSLVGETEAFF. This chain joins TRBV5-6 and TRBJ1-1, with D maybe TRBD1 (5 bases). The V gene lost 0 bases and the J gene lost 5 bases, with 8 bases spanning the gap. CDR3 length: 13 amino acids. The germline CDR1 and CDR2 sequences are SGHDT and YYEEEE.

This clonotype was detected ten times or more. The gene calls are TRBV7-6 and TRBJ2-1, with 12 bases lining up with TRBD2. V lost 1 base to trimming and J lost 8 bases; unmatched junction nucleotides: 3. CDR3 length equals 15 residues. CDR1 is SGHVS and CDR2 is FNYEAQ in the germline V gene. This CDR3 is CASSLVLAGGDEQFF. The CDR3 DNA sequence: TGTGCCAGCAGCTTAGTGCTAGCGGGAGGGGATGAGCAGTTCTTC.

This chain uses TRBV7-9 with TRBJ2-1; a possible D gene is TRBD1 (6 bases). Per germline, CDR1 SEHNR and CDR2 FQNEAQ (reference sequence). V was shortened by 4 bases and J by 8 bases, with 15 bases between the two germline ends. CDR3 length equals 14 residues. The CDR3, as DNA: TGTGCCAGCAGCTCAGGGGTCCGTTCCTATGAGCAGTTCTTC. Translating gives CASSSGVRSYEQFF.

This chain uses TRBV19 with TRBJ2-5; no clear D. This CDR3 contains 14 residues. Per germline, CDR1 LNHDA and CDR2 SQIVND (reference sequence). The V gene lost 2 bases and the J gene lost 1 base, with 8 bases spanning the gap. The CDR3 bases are TGTGCCAGTAGTATAAGCCACGCCCAAGAGACCCAGTACTTC. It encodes CASSISHAQETQYF. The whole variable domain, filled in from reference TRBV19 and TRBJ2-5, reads DGGITQSPKYLFRKEGQNVTLSCEQNLNHDAMYWYRQDPGQGLRLIYYSQIVNDFQKGDIAEGYSVSREKKESFPLTVTSAQKNPTAFYLCASSISHAQETQYFGPGTRLLVL.

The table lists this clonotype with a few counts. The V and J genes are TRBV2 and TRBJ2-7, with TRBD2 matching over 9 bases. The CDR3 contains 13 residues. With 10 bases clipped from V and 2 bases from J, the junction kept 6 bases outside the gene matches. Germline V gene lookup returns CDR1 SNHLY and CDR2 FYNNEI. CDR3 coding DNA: TGTGCCAACGTAGCGGGAGAGACCTACGAGCAGTACTTC. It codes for CANVAGETYEQYF.

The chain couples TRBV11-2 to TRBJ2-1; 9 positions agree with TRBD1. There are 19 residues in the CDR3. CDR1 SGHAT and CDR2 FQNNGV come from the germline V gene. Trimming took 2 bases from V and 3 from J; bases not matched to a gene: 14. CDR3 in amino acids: CASSLWGQGVVAYYNEQFF. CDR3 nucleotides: TGTGCCAGCAGCTTATGGGGACAGGGTGTAGTGGCCTACTACAATGAGCAGTTCTTC.

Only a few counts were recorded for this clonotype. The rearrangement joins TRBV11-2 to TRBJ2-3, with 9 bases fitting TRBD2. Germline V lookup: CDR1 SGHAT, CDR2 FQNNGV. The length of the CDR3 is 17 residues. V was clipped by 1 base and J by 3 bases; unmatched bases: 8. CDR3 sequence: CASSLGGSGSWTDTQYF. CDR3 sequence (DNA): TGTGCCAGCAGCTTAGGGGGTAGCGGGAGTTGGACAGATACGCAGTATTTT.

CDR3 in DNA: TGTGCCAGCACCGGACAGGGAATTGGGAACACTGAAGCTTTCTTT. Residues: CASTGQGIGNTEAFF. V usage is TRBV7-2 and J usage is TRBJ1-1; TRBD1 matches at 8 bases. Germline CDR1 SGHTA, CDR2 FQGNSA. The CDR3 is 15 residues long. V gave up 7 bases and J gave up 1 base; unmatched junction bases: 8.

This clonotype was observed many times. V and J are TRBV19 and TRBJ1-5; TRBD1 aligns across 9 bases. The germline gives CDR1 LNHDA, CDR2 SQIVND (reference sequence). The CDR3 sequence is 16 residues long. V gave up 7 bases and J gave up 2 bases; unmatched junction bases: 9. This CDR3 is CASTEDRGLGNQPQHF. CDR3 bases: TGTGCCAGTACCGAGGACAGGGGATTAGGCAATCAGCCCCAGCATTTT.

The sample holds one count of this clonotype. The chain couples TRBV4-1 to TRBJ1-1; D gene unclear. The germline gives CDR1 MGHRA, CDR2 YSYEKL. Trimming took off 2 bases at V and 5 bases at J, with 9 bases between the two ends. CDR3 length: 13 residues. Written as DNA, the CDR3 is TGCGCCAGCAGCCAAAATCAAATTACTGAAGCTTTCTTT. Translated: CASSQNQITEAFF.